These T cell receptor beta chains were read from a single sample in a study of cytomegalovirus exposure and HLA in healthy donors. The data were produced by immunoSEQ multiplex PCR, yet TCRdb's version contains in-frame clones alone and is incomplete. Of roughly 100,000 clones in the sample, roughly 80% are singletons; the top ten hold approximately 6.9%. The sequencing sample was made of PBMCs. All receptors come from a man younger than 40 in good health and CMV-seropositive. The conserved cysteine and the conserved F or W are not part of the CDR3 here.

v_call | cdr3_aa
TRBV6-5 | ASSYLGQGGSPLH
TRBV11-1 | ASSPRGSGAYEQY
TRBV30 | AWSVRAGDEQY
TRBV19 | ASSMSLSASVGGQY
TRBV6-1 | ASSASGQAWGSGNTIY
TRBV5-8 | ASSLWDRAGNTIY
TRBV5-1 | ASSLGISGDYNEQF
TRBV29-1 | SVGGDREDHNEQF
TRBV7-2 | ASSARQGIEAF
TRBV5-1 | ASSLGSAKSEQY
TRBV10-3 | AIQGVDSYEQY
TRBV5-1 | ASSLDPLADSYEQY
TRBV29-1 | SATSGGGGNEQF
TRBV6-1 | ASSEGDRGRNSPLH
TRBV6-5 | ASRGEGRGATEAF
TRBV7-6 | ASSADQGDTQY
TRBV29-1 | SAVDSVTYNSPLH
TRBV28 | ASSLRQGVGNQPQH
TRBV5-1 | ASSLRGLETGAEKLF
TRBV7-3 | ASSPGLVNSPLH
TRBV5-1 | ASRRESGNTIY
TRBV5-1 | ASSLPGETQY
TRBV5-1 | ASSLFTGQETQY
TRBV7-2 | ASSLEVPSGGLTYEQY
TRBV29-1 | SVLEETQY
TRBV29-1 | SVDEGTYEQY
TRBV5-1 | ASSLGTSGADEQF
TRBV9 | ASSVEPGGPTGELF
TRBV4-1 | ASSQVEADEQY
TRBV13 | ASSLVAGGNNEQF
TRBV6-1 | ASSRDRSMNTEAF
TRBV7-9 | ASSSERGGDYEQY
TRBV7-9 | ASSPPGTGDTEAF
TRBV29-1 | SVEGGAQETQY
TRBV4-3 | ASSQDIEETQY
TRBV9 | ASSENSGAGYGYT
TRBV2 | ASSETVSVYGEQY
TRBV5-6 | ASSFDRGTQY
TRBV4-1 | ASSQNRDSNSNQPQH
TRBV15 | ATSREYRSSYEQY
TRBV6-1 | ASSVGSSYEQY
TRBV9 | ASSVVPGIQETQY
TRBV4-3 | ASSQDPGTGGRTQY
TRBV19 | ASSMSRGQETQY
TRBV4-1 | ASSQTGTYGYT
TRBV28 | ASSLTGVKPQH
TRBV10-3 | ATTGGVDTEAF
TRBV7-9 | ASSLQSETQY
TRBV2 | ASSERTNYGYT
TRBV19 | ASTPGRAGTEAF
TRBV6-1 | ASSGTYRGGQF
TRBV6-1 | ASTPGMNTEAF
TRBV5-1 | ASSQGDQETQY
TRBV5-1 | ASSLGSADGYT
TRBV29-1 | SVEDRAGETQY
TRBV29-1 | SVQTENYGYT
TRBV5-6 | ASSLAEGLAYEQY
TRBV14 | ASSQAGISEQF
TRBV6-1 | ASSERAGDSSYEQY